One and the same sample provided the 7 T cell receptor beta chains below, sequenced in a study of CD8+CD57+ T cells in acquired aplastic anemia (dated by TCRdb to the late 2010s). Patients chosen for sequencing had shown expansion of CD8+CD57+ cells by flow cytometry. The instrument was an Illumina HiSeq 2000. Genomic DNA served as template for TCR beta VDJ combination and CDR3 sequence profiling. TCRdb trimmed public reads at Q25 via fastp, called clones via MiXCR and kept in-frame beta chains. Rows are combined by CDR3 protein, so each entry shows the most common genes and DNA. Within this sample are a few hundred thousand distinct CDR3 sequences, with about a third of them counted one time only. Less than 0.85% of the sample rests with the top ten. The sample was sorted CD4+, CD8+, or CD8+CD57+ T cells (not recorded which) from PBMCs. Receptors originate from a human donor with aplastic anemia.

This clonotype has a single count. This chain joins TRBV6-1 and TRBJ1-1; tentatively, D is TRBD1 (5 bases). V was pared by 6 bases and J by 0 bases, with 8 bases between. The germline V gene has CDR1 MNHNS and CDR2 SASEGT. The CDR3 is 13 residues long. The chain's CDR3 is CASRVRVNTEAFF. The CDR3 bases are TGTGCCAGCAGGGTCAGGGTGAACACTGAAGCTTTCTTT.

In this sample, this clonotype turned up many times. For the CDR3, the DNA is TGTGCCAGCAGTGAACGGAGCGGTTTAGAGACCCAGTACTTC. This translates into CASSERSGLETQYF. This chain connects TRBV2 to TRBJ2-5; a weak D match, TRBD2 (5 bases). Deletions cut 2 bases from V and 4 bases from J, with 11 bases between. The CDR3 consists of 14 residues. The germline gives CDR1 SNHLY, CDR2 FYNNEI. The entire variable domain, with the rest obtained from reference TRBV2 and TRBJ2-5, is as follows: EPEVTQTPSHQVTQMGQEVILRCVPISNHLYFYWYRQILGQKVEFLVSFYNNEISEKSEIFDDQFSVERPDGSNFTLKIRSTKLEDSAMYFCASSERSGLETQYFGPGTRLLVL.

This clonotype was seen at least ten times. V and J are TRBV29-1 and TRBJ1-4; D call uncertain. The germline gives CDR1 SQVTM, CDR2 ANQGSEA. The CDR3 totals 11 residues. V was clipped by 6 bases and J by 8 bases, with 10 bases between them. CDR3 DNA: TGCAGCGTCGGAGAAGGGGAAAAACTGTTTTTT. It is translated as CSVGEGEKLFF.

This chain uses TRBV6-5 with TRBJ1-5; D ambiguous. The CDR3 loop spans 14 amino acids. Trimming took off 0 bases at V and 5 bases at J, with 8 bases between the two ends. Looked up from germline, CDR1 is MNHEY and CDR2 is SVGAGI. CDR3 DNA sequence: TGTGCCAGCAGTTACTCATTAGGGTATCAGCCCCAGCATTTT. It yields the protein CASSYSLGYQPQHF.

The CDR3 sequence: CASSPGGEPYGYTF. CDR3 bases: TGCGCCAGCAGCCCGGGGGGGGAGCCTTATGGCTACACCTTC. This rearrangement joins TRBV5-1 to TRBJ1-2, with a weak D call TRBD1 (5 bases). Germline CDR1 reads SGHRS; CDR2 reads YFSETQ. The length of the CDR3 is 14 residues. The V and J ends lost 4 bases and 5 bases respectively, with 15 bases between them.

The chain carries TRBV7-2 and TRBJ2-5; 9 nucleotides match TRBD1. Germline CDR1 and CDR2: SGHTA and FQGNSA. V gave up 5 bases and J gave up 5 bases; unmatched junction bases: 9. The CDR3 loop spans 15 amino acids. The CDR3 DNA follows: TGTGCCAGCAGCATAACAGGGGGCTTTGGGGAGACCCAGTACTTC. This gives the protein CASSITGGFGETQYF.

This clonotype has a handful of counts. The chain links TRBV20-1 to TRBJ2-5, with TRBD2 matching 8 bases. This CDR3 is 16 amino acids long. V was pared by 5 bases and J by 5 bases, with 16 bases of the junction left unmatched. Germline CDR1 is DFQATT and CDR2 is SNEGSKA (reference sequence). The CDR3 DNA reads as TGCAGTGCTGACAGCTTCATAGGCGGGGGGCCGGAGACCCAGTACTTC. Protein sequence: CSADSFIGGGPETQYF.